This TCR beta chain was observed in a study of OX40 agonist ivuxolimab in advanced cancers. This clone turned up a few times. Its target is not known. Sequencing was performed with immunoSEQ multiplex PCR; in TCRdb, only in-frame clones are kept and a portion is missing. The table records 65,000 to 70,000 clones, about 81% of them present only once. Drawing of blood for sampling happened at baseline, at cycle 4 day 1, and at cycle 7 day 1. The CDR3 runs to 15 residues. V shed 0 bases and J 4 bases; nucleotides not matched to a gene: 0. Germline V gene sequence: CDR1 LGHNA, CDR2 YSLEER. Regarding the study as a whole: Antigen targets of the expanded peripheral T cells went undetermined. In general, CD8+ T cells held more expanded clones than CD4+ did, on average.

The TCR was taken from an adult with an advanced solid tumor such as melanoma, head and neck, liver or kidney cancer. The chain links TRBV4-3 to TRBJ2-1, with 10 bases matching TRBD2. Sequences were derived from CD4+ or CD8+ T cells sorted from blood, sampled in a trial of the OX40 agonist ivuxolimab. The chain's CDR3 is CASSQETSGYNEQFF. Written as DNA, the CDR3 is TGCGCCAGCAGCCAAGAGACTAGCGGGTACAATGAGCAGTTCTTC.